This T cell receptor (beta chain) was documented in a study of blood T cell repertoires in COVID-19 (dated by TCRdb to the early 2020s). Notes on the research overall: Collaborator samples came from the United States, Italy and Spain and covered acute and convalescent phases of COVID-19. The dataset comprised deeply sampled blood TCRbeta repertoires from subjects exposed to, actively infected with, or recovered from COVID-19. Sample metadata almost always included a de-identified subject ID, COVID-19 status, age in years and sex. The samples were drawn from two sources: the first 160 participants of the ongoing ImmuneRACE study, and 1,254 subjects contributed by 6 global collaborators. A freely available public database, intended as a resource for researchers studying the immune response to SARS-CoV-2, is where the repertoires were released. Where available, HLA class I and class II types were taken from metadata supplied by the sample provider and were not determined by assay-based typing. The material from the prospective study consisted of cDNA or gDNA derived from T cells, B-cell-depleted T cells, or PBMCs. Results the study describes overall, beyond this receptor: The amount of clinical and demographic metadata varied by source and participant and was provided uncurated.

TCRbeta CDR3 regions were amplified from genomic DNA by means of the immunoSEQ Assay, a bias-controlled multiplex PCR. Regarding the original processing steps: The number of nucleated cells in each sample was estimated from the amplification of reference gene primers within the assay. To quantify the absolute abundance of each unique TCRbeta CDR3 rearrangement, sequence reads were collapsed and filtered. Productive Simpson clonality was computed per sample as the square root of Simpson's diversity index over productive rearrangements. In TCRdb, the immuneACCESS table is reduced to in-frame sequences with V and J assigned. These tables do not hold every clone; where another copy was compared, an unresolved V gene accounts for under half, and the others remain unexplained. The V and J calls and clone size come from that table; D and trimming were worked out from the DNA. In this sample the table shows around 88,000 clones, roughly 84% of which occur a single time. The biggest ten clones account for about 2.9% of the sample.

Whole blood was collected in K2EDTA tubes by collaborating institutions according to the institutions' own protocols. For TCRbeta analysis, collaborators shipped samples in one of three forms: frozen whole blood, isolated PBMCs, or DNA extracted from either of those sample types. Remarks on this clone: Its specific antigen is unknown. Nothing much larger sits one base from this clone, and base qualities are not available.

This receptor was identified in a woman over 75 with acute or convalescent COVID-19. The source material was peripheral blood.

The base sequence is TGTGCCAGCAGCCTAAACCTAAACATTCAGTACTTC. It translates to CASSLNLNIQYF. In this chain, TRBV28 is recombined with TRBJ2-4, with no confidently assigned D gene. CDR3 length: 12 amino acids, cysteine to phenylalanine. Kept here is only the CDR3 DNA, which spans 36 bases and is read in frame from base 1. The CDR1 and CDR2 encoded by the germline V gene are MDHEN and SYDVKM. Trimming at the junction amounts to 6 bases on V and 6 bases on J, and the germline ends lie 9 bases apart.